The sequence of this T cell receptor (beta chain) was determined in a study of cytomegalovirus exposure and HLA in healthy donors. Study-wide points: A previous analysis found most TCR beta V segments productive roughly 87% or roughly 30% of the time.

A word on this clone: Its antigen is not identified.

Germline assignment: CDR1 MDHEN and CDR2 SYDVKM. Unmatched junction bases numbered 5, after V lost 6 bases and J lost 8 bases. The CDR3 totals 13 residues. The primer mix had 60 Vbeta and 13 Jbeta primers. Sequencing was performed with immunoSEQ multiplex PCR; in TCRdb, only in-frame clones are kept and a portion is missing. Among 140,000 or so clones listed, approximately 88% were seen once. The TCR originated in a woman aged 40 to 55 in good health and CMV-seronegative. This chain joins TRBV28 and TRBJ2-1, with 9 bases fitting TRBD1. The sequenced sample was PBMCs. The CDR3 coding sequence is TGTGCCAGCAGCCGGGACAGGGAACATGAGCAGTTCTTC. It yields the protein CASSRDREHEQFF.